This T cell receptor (beta chain) was recovered during a study of response to subunit inactivated influenza vaccine. Study-wide points: Seasonal influenza vaccination, on each occasion, was suggested by the authors to recruit few new T cells.

Via MiXCR, TCRdb re-called the RT-PCR reads, giving one row per CDR3 protein. Here the sample spans roughly 760,000 distinct CDR3 sequences, approximately 22% being singletons. A few counts support this clonotype. Its target is unknown. This sequence originates from a man in his fifties who received an inactivated influenza vaccine. Sequenced here: PBMCs from blood, sampled less than 6 days after vaccination.

The CDR3 loop reads CASSELWDRGSYEQYF. CDR3 bases: TGTGCCAGCAGTGAGCTCTGGGACAGGGGCTCCTACGAGCAGTACTTC. This chain joins TRBV2 and TRBJ2-7; 10 bases fit TRBD1. Trimming cost V 3 bases and J 0 bases; bases outside gene matches: 5. CDR3 length: 16 residues. Germline V gene lookup returns CDR1 SNHLY and CDR2 FYNNEI.